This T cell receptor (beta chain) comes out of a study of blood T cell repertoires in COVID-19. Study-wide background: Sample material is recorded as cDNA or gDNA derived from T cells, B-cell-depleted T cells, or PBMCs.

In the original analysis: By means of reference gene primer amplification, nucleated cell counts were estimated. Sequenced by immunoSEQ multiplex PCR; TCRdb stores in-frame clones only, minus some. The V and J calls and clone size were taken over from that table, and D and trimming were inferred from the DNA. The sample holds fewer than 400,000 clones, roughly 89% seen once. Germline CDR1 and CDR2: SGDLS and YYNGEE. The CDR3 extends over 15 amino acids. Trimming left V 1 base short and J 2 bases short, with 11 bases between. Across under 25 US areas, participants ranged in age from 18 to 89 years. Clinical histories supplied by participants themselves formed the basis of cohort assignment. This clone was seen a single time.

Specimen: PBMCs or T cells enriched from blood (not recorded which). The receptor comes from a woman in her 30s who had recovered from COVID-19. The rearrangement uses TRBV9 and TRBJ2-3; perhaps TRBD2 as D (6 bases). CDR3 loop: CASSVRGTYTDTQYF. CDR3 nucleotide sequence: TGTGCCAGCAGCGTACGGGGGACTTACACAGATACGCAGTATTTT.